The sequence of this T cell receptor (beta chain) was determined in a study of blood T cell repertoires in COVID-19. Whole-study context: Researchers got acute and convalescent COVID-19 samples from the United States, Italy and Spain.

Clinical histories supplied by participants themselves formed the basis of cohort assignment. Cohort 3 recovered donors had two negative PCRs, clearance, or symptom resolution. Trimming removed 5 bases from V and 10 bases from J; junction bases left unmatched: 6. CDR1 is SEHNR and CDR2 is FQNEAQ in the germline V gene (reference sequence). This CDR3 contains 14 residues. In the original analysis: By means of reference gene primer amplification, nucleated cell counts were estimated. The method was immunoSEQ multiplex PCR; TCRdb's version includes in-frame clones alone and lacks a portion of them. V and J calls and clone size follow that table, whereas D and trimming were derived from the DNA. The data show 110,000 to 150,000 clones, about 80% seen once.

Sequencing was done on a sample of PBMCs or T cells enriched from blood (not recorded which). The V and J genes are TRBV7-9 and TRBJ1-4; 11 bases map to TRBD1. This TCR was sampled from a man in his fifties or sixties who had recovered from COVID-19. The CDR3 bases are TGTGCCAGCAGCGGCGGACAGGGGGCGCGAAAACTGTTTTTT. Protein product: CASSGGQGARKLFF.